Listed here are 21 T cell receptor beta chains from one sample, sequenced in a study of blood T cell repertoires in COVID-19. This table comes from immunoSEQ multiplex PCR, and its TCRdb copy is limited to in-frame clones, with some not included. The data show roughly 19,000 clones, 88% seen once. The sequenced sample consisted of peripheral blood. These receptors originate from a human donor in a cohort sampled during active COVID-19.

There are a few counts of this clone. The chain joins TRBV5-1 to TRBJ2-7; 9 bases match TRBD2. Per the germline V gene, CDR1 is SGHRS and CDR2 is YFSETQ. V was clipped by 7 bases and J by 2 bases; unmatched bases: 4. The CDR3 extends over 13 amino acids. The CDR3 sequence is CASGLAGTYEQYF. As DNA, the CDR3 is TGCGCCAGCGGCCTAGCGGGGACCTACGAGCAGTACTTC.

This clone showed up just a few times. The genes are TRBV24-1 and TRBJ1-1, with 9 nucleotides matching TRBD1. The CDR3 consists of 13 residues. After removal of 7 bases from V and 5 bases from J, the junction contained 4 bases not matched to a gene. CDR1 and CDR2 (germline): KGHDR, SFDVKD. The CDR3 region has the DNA TGTGCCACCAGCGTGGGACAGGGTACTGAAGCTTTCTTT. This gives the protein CATSVGQGTEAFF.

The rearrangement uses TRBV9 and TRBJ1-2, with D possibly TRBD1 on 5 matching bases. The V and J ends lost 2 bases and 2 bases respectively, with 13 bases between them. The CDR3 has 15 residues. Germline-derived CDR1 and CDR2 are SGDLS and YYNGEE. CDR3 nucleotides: TGTGCCAGCAGCGTTGGGCAGGGCTCGAACTATGGCTACACCTTC. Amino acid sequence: CASSVGQGSNYGYTF.

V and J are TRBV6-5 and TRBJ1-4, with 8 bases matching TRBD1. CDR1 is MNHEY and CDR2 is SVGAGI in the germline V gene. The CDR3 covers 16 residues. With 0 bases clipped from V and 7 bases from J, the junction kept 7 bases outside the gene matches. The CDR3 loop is CASSYSYDRGREKLFF. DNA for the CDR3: TGTGCCAGCAGTTACTCTTACGACAGGGGCCGTGAAAAACTGTTTTTT.

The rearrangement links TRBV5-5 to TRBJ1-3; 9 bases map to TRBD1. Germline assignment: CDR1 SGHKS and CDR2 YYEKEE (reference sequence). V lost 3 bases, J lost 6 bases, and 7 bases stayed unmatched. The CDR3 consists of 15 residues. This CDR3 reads CASSSVGQGANTIYF. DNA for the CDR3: TGTGCCAGCAGCTCCGTGGGACAGGGTGCAAACACCATATATTTT.

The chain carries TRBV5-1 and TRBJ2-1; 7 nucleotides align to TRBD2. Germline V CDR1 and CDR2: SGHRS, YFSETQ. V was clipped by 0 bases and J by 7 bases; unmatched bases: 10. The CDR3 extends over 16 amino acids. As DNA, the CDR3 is TGCGCCAGCAGCTTGGGCGTGGGCGGGGGTTGGAATGAGCAGTTCTTC. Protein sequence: CASSLGVGGGWNEQFF.

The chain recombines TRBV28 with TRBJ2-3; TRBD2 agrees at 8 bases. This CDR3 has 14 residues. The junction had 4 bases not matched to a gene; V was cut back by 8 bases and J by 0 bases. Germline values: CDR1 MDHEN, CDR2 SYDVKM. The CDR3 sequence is CASFSGASTDTQYF. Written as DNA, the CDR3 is TGTGCCAGCTTTAGCGGGGCGAGCACAGATACGCAGTATTTT.

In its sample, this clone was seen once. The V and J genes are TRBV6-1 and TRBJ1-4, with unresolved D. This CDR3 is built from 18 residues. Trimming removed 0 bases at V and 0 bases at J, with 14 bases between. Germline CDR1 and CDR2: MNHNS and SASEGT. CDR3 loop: CASSEARGRWATNEKLFF. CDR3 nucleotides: TGTGCCAGCAGTGAAGCGCGAGGAAGGTGGGCAACTAATGAAAAACTGTTTTTT.

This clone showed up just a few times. CDR3 sequence (DNA): TGTGCCAGCAGTGACCGGGGTTTTGGAAACACCATATATTTT. This codes for CASSDRGFGNTIYF. The J gene is TRBJ1-3, the V gene TRBV25-1, with no clear D. V shed 3 bases and J shed 3 bases, with 9 bases lying between them. Looked up from germline, CDR1 is MGHDK and CDR2 is SYGVNS. The CDR3 covers 14 residues.

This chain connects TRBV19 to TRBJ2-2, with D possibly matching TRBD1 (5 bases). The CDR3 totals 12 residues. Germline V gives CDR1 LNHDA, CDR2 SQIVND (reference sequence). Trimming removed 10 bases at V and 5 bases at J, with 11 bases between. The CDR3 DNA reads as TGTGCCACCGAACAGGTTACCGGGGAGCTGTTTTTT. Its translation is CATEQVTGELFF.

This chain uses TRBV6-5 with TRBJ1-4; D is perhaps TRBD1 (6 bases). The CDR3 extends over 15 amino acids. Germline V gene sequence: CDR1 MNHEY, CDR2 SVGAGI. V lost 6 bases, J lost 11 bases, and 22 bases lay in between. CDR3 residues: CASSRAGTSSGKLFF. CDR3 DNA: TGTGCCAGCAGCCGAGCCGGGACAAGTAGTGGTAAACTGTTTTTT.

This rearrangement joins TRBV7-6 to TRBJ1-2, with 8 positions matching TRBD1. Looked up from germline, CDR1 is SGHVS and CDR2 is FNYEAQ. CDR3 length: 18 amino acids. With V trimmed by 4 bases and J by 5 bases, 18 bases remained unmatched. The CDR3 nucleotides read TGTGCCAGCAGCTCCGCATTCACTCGAAGGACAGGGTCGTATGGCTACACCTTC. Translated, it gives CASSSAFTRRTGSYGYTF.

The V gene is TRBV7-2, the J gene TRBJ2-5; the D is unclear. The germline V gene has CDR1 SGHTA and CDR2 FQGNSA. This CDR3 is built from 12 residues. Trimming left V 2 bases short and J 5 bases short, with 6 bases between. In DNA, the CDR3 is TGTGCCAGCAGCTTATATTCGGAGACCCAGTACTTC. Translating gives CASSLYSETQYF.

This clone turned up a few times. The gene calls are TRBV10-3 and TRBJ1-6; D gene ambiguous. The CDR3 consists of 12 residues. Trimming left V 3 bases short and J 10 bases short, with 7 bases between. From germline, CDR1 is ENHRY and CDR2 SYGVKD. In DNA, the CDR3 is TGTGCCATCAGTGACCCGGGATCACCCCTCCACTTT. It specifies CAISDPGSPLHF.

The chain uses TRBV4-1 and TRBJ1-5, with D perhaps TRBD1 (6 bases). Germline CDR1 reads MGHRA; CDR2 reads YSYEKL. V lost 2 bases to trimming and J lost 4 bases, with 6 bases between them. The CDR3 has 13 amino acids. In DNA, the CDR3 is TGCGCCAGCAGCCAAACAGGGAATCAGCCCCAGCATTTT. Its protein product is CASSQTGNQPQHF.

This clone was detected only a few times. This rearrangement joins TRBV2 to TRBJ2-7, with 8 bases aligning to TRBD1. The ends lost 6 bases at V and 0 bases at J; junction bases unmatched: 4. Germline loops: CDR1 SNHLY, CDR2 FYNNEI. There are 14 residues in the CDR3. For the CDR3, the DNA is TGTGCCAGCAGAACAGGGGGGAGCTCCTACGAGCAGTACTTC. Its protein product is CASRTGGSSYEQYF. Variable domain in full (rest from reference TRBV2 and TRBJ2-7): EPEVTQTPSHQVTQMGQEVILRCVPISNHLYFYWYRQILGQKVEFLVSFYNNEISEKSEIFDDQFSVERPDGSNFTLKIRSTKLEDSAMYFCASRTGGSSYEQYFGPGTRLTVT.

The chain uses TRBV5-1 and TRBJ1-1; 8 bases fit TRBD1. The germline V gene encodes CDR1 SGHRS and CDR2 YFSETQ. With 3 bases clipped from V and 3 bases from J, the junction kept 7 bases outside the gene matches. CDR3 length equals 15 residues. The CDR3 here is CASSSGQGLYTEAFF. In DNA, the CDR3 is TGCGCCAGCAGCTCCGGACAGGGCCTTTACACTGAAGCTTTCTTT.

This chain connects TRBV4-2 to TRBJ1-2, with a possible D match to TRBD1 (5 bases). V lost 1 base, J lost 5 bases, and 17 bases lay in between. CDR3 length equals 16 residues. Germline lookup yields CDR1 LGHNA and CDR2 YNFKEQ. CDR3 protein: CASSQGQKPLLYGYTF. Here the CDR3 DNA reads TGTGCCAGCAGCCAAGGACAGAAACCGTTATTATATGGCTACACCTTC.

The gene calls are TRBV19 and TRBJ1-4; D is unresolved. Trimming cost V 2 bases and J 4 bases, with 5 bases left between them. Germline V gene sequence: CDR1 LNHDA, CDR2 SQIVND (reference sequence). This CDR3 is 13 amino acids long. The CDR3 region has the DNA TGTGCCAGTAGTATATCCTATAATGAAAAACTGTTTTTT. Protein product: CASSISYNEKLFF.

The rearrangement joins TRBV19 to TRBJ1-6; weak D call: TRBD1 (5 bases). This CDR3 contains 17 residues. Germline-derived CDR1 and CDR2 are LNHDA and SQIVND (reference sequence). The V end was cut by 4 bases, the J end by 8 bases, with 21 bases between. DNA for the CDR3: TGTGCCAGTAGTAGAAGCTACTCCGGGACGGGAGATTCACCCCTCCACTTT. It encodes CASSRSYSGTGDSPLHF.

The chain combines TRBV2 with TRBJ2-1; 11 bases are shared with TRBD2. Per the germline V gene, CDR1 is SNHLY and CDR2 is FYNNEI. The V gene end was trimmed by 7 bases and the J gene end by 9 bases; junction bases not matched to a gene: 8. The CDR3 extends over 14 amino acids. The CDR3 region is CASTIAGGQGEQFF. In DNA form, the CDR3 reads TGTGCCAGCACCATAGCGGGGGGGCAGGGTGAGCAGTTCTTC. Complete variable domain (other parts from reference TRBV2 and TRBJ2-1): EPEVTQTPSHQVTQMGQEVILRCVPISNHLYFYWYRQILGQKVEFLVSFYNNEISEKSEIFDDQFSVERPDGSNFTLKIRSTKLEDSAMYFCASTIAGGQGEQFFGPGTRLTVL.